This T cell receptor (beta chain) appears in the sequencing data of a study of Graves' ophthalmopathy and Graves' hyperthyroidism. RNA transcripts provided the template for amplifying TCR beta CDR3 regions. HTBI primers served in a first-round RT-PCR, which a second-round multiplex PCR followed. TCRdb independently ran MiXCR on the multiplex PCR reads; one entry per CDR3 protein. This table has roughly 380,000 distinct CDR3 sequences, 15% to 19% appearing once. This clonotype came up many times. This TCR came from a young woman with stable Graves' hyperthyroidism. The sample consisted of peripheral blood.

The CDR3 sequence: CASLRGVNYGYTF. For the CDR3, the DNA is TGTGCCAGCCTCAGGGGAGTTAACTATGGCTACACCTTC. The rearrangement links TRBV6-1 to TRBJ1-2; D perhaps matches TRBD1 (6 bases). The CDR3 length is 13 residues. The ends were cut back, 8 bases at V and 1 base at J, with 11 bases in the middle. Germline V lookup: CDR1 MNHNS, CDR2 SASEGT.